These 26 T cell receptor beta chains originate from one sample sequenced in a study of beta chain features in type 1 diabetes. General study findings and limits: TCRB CDR3s from Type 1 diabetes patients were moderately but significantly shorter in all four CD4+ subsets.

These receptors' targets are unknown. Reverse transcription of all isolated RNA meant that expressed TCRB transcripts were sequenced. Method: immunoSEQ multiplex PCR; TCRdb's copy keeps in-frame clones and lacks some. Found here are about 370,000 clones, around a tenth of them singletons; the top ten hold about 0.64%. Sequenced sample: central memory CD4+ T cells from blood. These receptors were collected from a man between 25 and 39 years old with type 1 diabetes.

This clone was counted between two and nine times. The chain combines TRBV6-5 with TRBJ2-7; a weak D match, TRBD1 (5 bases). The CDR3 is 13 residues long. Trimming pared 6 bases from V and 3 bases from J, leaving 12 bases between. Germline assignment: CDR1 MNHEY and CDR2 SVGAGI. The CDR3 sequence: CASSTGPIYEQYF. The CDR3, as DNA: TGTGCCAGCAGCACAGGACCGATCTACGAGCAGTACTTC.

This chain uses TRBV5-1 with TRBJ2-6; D unresolved. Germline V gene sequence: CDR1 SGHRS, CDR2 YFSETQ. V gave up 0 bases and J gave up 1 base, with 11 bases separating them. The CDR3 length is 17 residues. The CDR3 protein is CASSLEVSLSGANVLTF. CDR3 DNA: TGCGCCAGCAGCTTGGAAGTCAGCCTTTCTGGGGCCAACGTCCTGACTTTC.

The V call is TRBV28, the J call TRBJ1-3; TRBD1 might be the D (6 bases). This CDR3 is 15 amino acids long. The germline gives CDR1 MDHEN, CDR2 SYDVKM. Trimming stripped 5 bases from V and 1 base from J, with 12 bases between. This CDR3 reads CASSGIRGSGNTIYF. CDR3 bases: TGTGCCAGCAGTGGAATCAGGGGTTCTGGAAACACCATATATTTT.

This clone was picked up one time. Other DNA sequences of this sample code for an identical CDR3. The chain uses TRBV5-4 and TRBJ2-3, with D perhaps TRBD2 (7 bases). V dropped 5 bases and J dropped 3 bases, with 19 bases sitting between them. Germline V gives CDR1 SGHNT, CDR2 YYREEE (reference sequence). This CDR3 comprises 16 residues. The CDR3 here is CASSGGGTGSTDTQYF. CDR3 sequence (DNA): TGTGCCAGCAGTGGGGGGGGAACAGGGTCAACAGATACGCAGTATTTT.

This clone occurred many times. The chain uses TRBV2 and TRBJ1-2; TRBD1 matches at 10 bases. V gave up 7 bases and J gave up 8 bases; unmatched junction bases: 4. Germline CDR1 is SNHLY and CDR2 is FYNNEI. The CDR3 contains 12 residues. CDR3 DNA: TGTGCCAGCATTGGGACAGGGGAAGGCTACACCTTC. It codes for CASIGTGEGYTF. The full variable domain, with the rest looked up from reference TRBV2 and TRBJ1-2, is EPEVTQTPSHQVTQMGQEVILRCVPISNHLYFYWYRQILGQKVEFLVSFYNNEISEKSEIFDDQFSVERPDGSNFTLKIRSTKLEDSAMYFCASIGTGEGYTFGSGTRLTVV.

This clone was seen at least ten times. The sample holds other DNA sequences that translate to the same CDR3. This chain links TRBV7-9 with TRBJ2-1; D might be TRBD2 (6 bases). V lost 3 bases, J lost 4 bases, and 10 bases lay in between. The CDR3 is 14 amino acids. Germline V gives CDR1 SEHNR, CDR2 FQNEAQ (reference sequence). The CDR3, as DNA: TGTGCCAGCAGCTTGGGAGGCGGTTACAATGAGCAGTTCTTC. Translation gives CASSLGGGYNEQFF.

The chain combines TRBV11-3 with TRBJ2-2; D remains unclear. Germline V gene sequence: CDR1 SGHNT, CDR2 YENEEA. The CDR3 length is 15 residues. Trimming left V 2 bases short and J 1 base short, with 8 bases between. The chain's CDR3 is CASSLRVGNTGELFF. CDR3 in DNA: TGTGCCAGCAGCTTAAGGGTCGGGAACACCGGGGAGCTGTTTTTT.

This clone was seen repeatedly, ten times or more. The V gene is TRBV6-6, the J gene TRBJ2-1; TRBD1 aligns across 7 bases. The J segment lost 2 bases and the V segment lost 4 bases, leaving 2 bases of the junction unmatched. Per the germline V gene, CDR1 is MNHNY and CDR2 is SVGAGI (reference sequence). The CDR3 sequence is 14 residues long. The CDR3 is CASSSDRTYNEQFF. CDR3 coding DNA: TGTGCCAGCAGTTCGGACAGGACCTACAATGAGCAGTTCTTC.

This clone was observed a few times. The genes are TRBV25-1 and TRBJ2-7, with 8 bases identical to TRBD1. V shed 3 bases and J 12 bases; nucleotides not matched to a gene: 16. There are 15 residues in the CDR3. Looked up from germline, CDR1 is MGHDK and CDR2 is SYGVNS. CDR3 loop: CASSDPRTGIPLAYF. The CDR3 region has the DNA TGTGCCAGCAGTGACCCACGGACAGGGATACCCCTCGCGTACTTC.

This clone was observed a handful of times. The chain employs TRBV5-1 and TRBJ2-2, with D possibly TRBD2 on 5 matching bases. This CDR3 region has 15 residues. V was cut by 3 bases and J by 1 base, with 10 bases left in between. The germline V gene has CDR1 SGHRS and CDR2 YFSETQ. The CDR3 reads CASSWAGLNTGELFF. In DNA, the CDR3 is TGCGCCAGCAGCTGGGCGGGTCTGAACACCGGGGAGCTGTTTTTT.

The chain employs TRBV9 and TRBJ2-1, with 12 bases that match TRBD2. V shed 0 bases, J shed 10 bases, and the junction held 5 bases outside the gene matches. Germline V gene data show CDR1 as SGDLS and CDR2 as YYNGEE. CDR3 length equals 15 residues. The CDR3 bases are TGTGCCAGCAGCGTAGCTTCGCTAGCGGGAGGGGAGCAGTTCTTC. It encodes CASSVASLAGGEQFF.

In its sample, this clone was seen a few times. The CDR3: CASSFVTSGYNEQFF. The CDR3 nucleotides are TGTGCCAGCAGTTTTGTGACTAGCGGTTACAATGAGCAGTTCTTC. This chain connects TRBV27 to TRBJ2-1; 9 bases map to TRBD2. Germline-derived CDR1 and CDR2 are MNHEY and SMNVEV (reference sequence). The CDR3 has 15 residues. The J segment lost 4 bases and the V segment lost 3 bases, leaving 4 bases of the junction unmatched.

The V call is TRBV7-3, the J call TRBJ2-1; D possibly matches TRBD1 or TRBD2 (5 bases each). Trimming removed 2 bases at V and 1 base at J, with 12 bases between. The length of the CDR3 is 16 residues. Germline values: CDR1 SGHTA, CDR2 FQGTGA. The CDR3 here is CASSLAGTASYNEQFF. The CDR3 DNA reads as TGTGCCAGCAGCTTAGCCGGGACGGCATCCTACAATGAGCAGTTCTTC. Variable domain in full (rest from reference TRBV7-3 and TRBJ2-1): GAGVSQTPSNKVTEKGKYVELRCDPISGHTALYWYRQSLGQGPEFLIYFQGTGAADDSGLPNDRFFAVRPEGSVSTLKIQRTERGDSAVYLCASSLAGTASYNEQFFGPGTRLTVL.

This clone showed up just a few times. The chain couples TRBV27 to TRBJ2-1; a possible D gene is TRBD2 (6 bases). V gave up 0 bases and J gave up 3 bases, with 12 bases separating them. Germline-derived CDR1 and CDR2 are MNHEY and SMNVEV (reference sequence). The CDR3 sequence is 16 residues long. The CDR3 sequence: CASSLSLASVYNEQFF. The DNA for the CDR3 is TGTGCCAGCAGTTTATCTCTTGCTAGCGTCTACAATGAGCAGTTCTTC.

The chain links TRBV19 to TRBJ1-2; no definite D call. The CDR3 is made up of 13 amino acids. Trimming pared 7 bases from V and 4 bases from J, leaving 13 bases between. Germline lookup yields CDR1 LNHDA and CDR2 SQIVND (reference sequence). CDR3 coding DNA: TGTGCCAGTAAAGATAGGAGAATCTATGGCTACACCTTC. Amino acid sequence: CASKDRRIYGYTF.

This clone was detected only a few times. The chain employs TRBV7-2 and TRBJ2-2; D unresolved. The CDR3 consists of 13 residues. Germline loops: CDR1 SGHTA, CDR2 FQGNSA. V gave up 2 bases and J gave up 3 bases, with 4 bases separating them. CDR3 in amino acids: CASSLKYTGELFF. CDR3 sequence (DNA): TGTGCCAGCAGCTTAAAGTACACCGGGGAGCTGTTTTTT.

This sequence joins TRBV19 and TRBJ2-7; 8 bases map to TRBD1. J was trimmed by 5 bases and V by 3 bases; bases with no gene match: 6. CDR1 LNHDA and CDR2 SQIVND come from the germline V gene (reference sequence). The CDR3 runs to 14 residues. The CDR3 loop is CASSIRTGQDEQYF. CDR3 nucleotides: TGTGCCAGTAGTATCCGGACAGGGCAGGACGAGCAGTACTTC.

The chain couples TRBV10-3 to TRBJ2-5; 8 nucleotides match TRBD1. Germline CDR1 and CDR2: ENHRY and SYGVKD. There are 13 residues in the CDR3. The trim removed 10 bases at V and 2 bases at J, leaving 6 bases unmatched. The CDR3 spells CASRNRGQETQYF. CDR3 coding DNA: TGTGCCAGCAGAAACAGGGGGCAAGAGACCCAGTACTTC.

This clone was picked up many times. The chain has TRBV27 and TRBJ2-1; 9 bases align to TRBD2. Germline loops: CDR1 MNHEY, CDR2 SMNVEV (reference sequence). This CDR3 region has 14 residues. Trimming removed 2 bases from V and 9 bases from J; junction bases left unmatched: 5. CDR3: CASSLIAGVSEQFF. The CDR3 DNA reads as TGTGCCAGCAGTTTAATAGCGGGAGTAAGTGAGCAGTTCTTC.

This clone was counted between two and nine times. The chain joins TRBV11-3 to TRBJ1-1, with D possibly matching TRBD1 (5 bases). This CDR3 is 14 amino acids long. The V end lost 6 bases, the J end lost 1 base, and 12 bases lay between the germline ends. Germline V gene sequence: CDR1 SGHNT, CDR2 YENEEA. CDR3 amino acids: CASRPLRGNTEAFF. The CDR3 DNA follows: TGTGCCAGCAGACCCCTTAGGGGGAACACTGAAGCTTTCTTT.

In this sample, this clone turned up a few times. The chain combines TRBV18 with TRBJ2-3, with a possible D match to TRBD2 (5 bases). The CDR3 is made up of 15 amino acids. The germline V gene encodes CDR1 KGHSH and CDR2 LQKENI. V gave up 0 bases and J gave up 1 base, with 8 bases separating them. The CDR3 DNA reads TGTGCCAGCTCACCACCGGGAGCTGGCACAGATACGCAGTATTTT. Its protein is CASSPPGAGTDTQYF.

This sequence joins TRBV12-5 and TRBJ2-5, with D uncertain. The ends were cut back, 1 base at V and 5 bases at J, with 8 bases in the middle. Germline assignment: CDR1 LGHNT and CDR2 FRNRAP. The CDR3 is made up of 13 amino acids. The chain's CDR3 is CASGLDPGETQYF. Written as DNA, the CDR3 is TGTGCTAGTGGTTTGGACCCCGGGGAGACCCAGTACTTC.

This chain connects TRBV7-2 to TRBJ2-2; the D is unclear. The germline V gene has CDR1 SGHTA and CDR2 FQGNSA. CDR3 size: 13 residues. Trimming took off 6 bases at V and 6 bases at J, with 11 bases between the two ends. The CDR3 sequence is CASSPLGSGELFF. CDR3 sequence (DNA): TGTGCCAGCAGTCCTCTAGGATCCGGGGAGCTGTTTTTT.

This clone was recorded at least ten times. V and J are TRBV7-2 and TRBJ1-2; 8 bases are shared with TRBD1. The V segment lost 3 bases and the J segment 4 bases; nucleotides outside the gene matches: 4. In germline, CDR1 is SGHTA, CDR2 FQGNSA. The CDR3 totals 14 residues. CDR3 DNA sequence: TGTGCCAGCAGCTTGGCCGGGACAGGCTATGGCTACACCTTC. Its protein is CASSLAGTGYGYTF.

The table lists this clone with a few counts. In the same sample, other DNA sequences code for this CDR3. The chain carries TRBV28 and TRBJ2-3; D gene unclear. In germline, CDR1 is MDHEN, CDR2 SYDVKM. The CDR3 is made up of 11 amino acids. Trimming took 3 bases from V and 5 from J, leaving 3 bases between them. Written as DNA, the CDR3 is TGTGCCAGCAGTTTGAAAGATACGCAGTATTTT. It yields the protein CASSLKDTQYF.

This clone was detected ten times or more. This rearrangement joins TRBV28 to TRBJ2-7; D unresolved. The V gene lost 11 bases and the J gene lost 2 bases, with 16 bases spanning the gap. CDR1 is MDHEN, CDR2 SYDVKM, per germline. This CDR3 spans 13 amino acids. DNA of the CDR3: TGTGCCCACCAGGCCGCGGCCGCCTACGAGCAGTACTTC. Encoded protein: CAHQAAAAYEQYF.